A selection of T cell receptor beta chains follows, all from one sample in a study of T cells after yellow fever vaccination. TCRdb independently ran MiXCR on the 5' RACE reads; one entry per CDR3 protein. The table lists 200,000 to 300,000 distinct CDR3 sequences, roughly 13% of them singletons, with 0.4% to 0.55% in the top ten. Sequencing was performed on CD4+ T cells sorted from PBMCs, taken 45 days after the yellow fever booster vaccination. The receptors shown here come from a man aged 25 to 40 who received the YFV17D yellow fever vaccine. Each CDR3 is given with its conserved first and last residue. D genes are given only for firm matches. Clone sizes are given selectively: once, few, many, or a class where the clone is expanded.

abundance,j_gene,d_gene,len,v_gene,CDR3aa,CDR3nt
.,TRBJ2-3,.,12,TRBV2,CASSEQGSTQYF,TGTGCCAGCAGTGAACAGGGGAGTACGCAGTATTTT
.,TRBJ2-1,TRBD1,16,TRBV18,CTSSRRTGGLENEQFF,TGTACCAGCTCAAGGCGGACAGGGGGCCTGGAGAATGAGCAGTTCTTC
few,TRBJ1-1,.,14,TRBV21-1,CASSSRRADLEAFF,TGTGCCAGCAGCTCCCGACGGGCCGACCTTGAAGCTTTCTTT
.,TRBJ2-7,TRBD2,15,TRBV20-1,CSARGGGRPPYEQYF,TGCAGTGCTAGAGGGGGCGGGAGGCCTCCCTACGAGCAGTACTTC
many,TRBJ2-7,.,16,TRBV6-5,CASSYPRGSGPYEQYF,TGTGCCAGCAGTTACCCCCGTGGTAGCGGCCCCTACGAGCAGTACTTC
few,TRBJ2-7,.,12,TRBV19,CASSMWPYEQYF,TGTGCCAGTAGTATGTGGCCCTACGAGCAGTACTTC
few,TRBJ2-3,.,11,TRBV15,CATRSTDTQYF,TGTGCCACACGGAGCACAGATACGCAGTATTTT
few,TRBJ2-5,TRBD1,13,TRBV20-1,CSVGTGRLETQYF,TGCAGTGTTGGGACAGGGAGGTTGGAGACCCAGTACTTC
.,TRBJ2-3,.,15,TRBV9,CASSVRPSVTDTQYF,TGTGCCAGCAGCGTACGTCCCAGTGTTACTGATACGCAGTATTTT
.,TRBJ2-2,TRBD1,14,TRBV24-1,CATTGQGATGELFF,TGTGCCACCACGGGACAGGGGGCCACCGGGGAGCTGTTTTTT
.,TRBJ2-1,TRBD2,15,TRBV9,CASCPSGSSYNEQFF,TGTGCCAGCTGCCCTAGCGGGTCTTCCTACAATGAGCAGTTCTTC
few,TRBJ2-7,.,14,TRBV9,CASSNRDGSYEQYF,TGTGCCAGCAGCAACCGGGACGGATCCTACGAGCAGTACTTC
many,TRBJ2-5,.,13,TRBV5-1,CASSLGTEETQYF,TGCGCCAGCAGCTTGGGGACGGAAGAGACCCAGTACTTC
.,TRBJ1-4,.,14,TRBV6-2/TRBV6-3,CASCNGRENEKLFF,TGTGCCAGCTGCAACGGACGGGAGAATGAAAAACTGTTTTTT
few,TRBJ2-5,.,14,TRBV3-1,CASSYSRLAETQYF,TGTGCCAGCAGCTATAGCAGGCTAGCAGAGACCCAGTACTTC
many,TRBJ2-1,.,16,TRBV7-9,CASSLELLAGNNEQFF,TGTGCCAGCAGCTTAGAGCTGCTAGCCGGTAATAATGAGCAGTTCTTC
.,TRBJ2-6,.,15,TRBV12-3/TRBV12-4,CASSTEGSGANVLTF,TGTGCCAGCAGTACGGAGGGCTCTGGGGCCAACGTCCTGACTTTC
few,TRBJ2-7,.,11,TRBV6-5,CASSPHFEQYF,TGTGCCAGCAGCCCCCATTTCGAGCAGTACTTC
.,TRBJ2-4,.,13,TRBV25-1,CASSSGVKNIQYF,TGTGCCAGCAGTTCAGGGGTCAAAAACATTCAGTACTTC
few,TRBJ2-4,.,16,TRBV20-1,CSARDLAGRTKNIQYF,TGCAGTGCTAGAGATTTGGCGGGAAGAACCAAAAACATTCAGTACTTC
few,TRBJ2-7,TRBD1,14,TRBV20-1,CSARGQGEVYEQYF,TGCAGTGCTAGAGGACAGGGAGAGGTCTACGAGCAGTACTTC
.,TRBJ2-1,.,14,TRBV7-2,CASSPSSSYNEQFF,TGTGCCAGCAGCCCTTCTAGCTCCTACAATGAGCAGTTCTTC
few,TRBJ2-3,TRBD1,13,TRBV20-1,CSATRGLGDTQYF,TGCAGTGCTACCAGGGGGCTCGGGGATACGCAGTATTTT
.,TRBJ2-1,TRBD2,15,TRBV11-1,CASSLRGLAGGEQFF,TGTGCCAGCAGCTTAAGGGGACTAGCGGGAGGTGAGCAGTTCTTC
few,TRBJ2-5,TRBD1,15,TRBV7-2,CASSHHGQGSETQYF,TGTGCCAGCAGCCATCACGGACAGGGGTCGGAGACCCAGTACTTC
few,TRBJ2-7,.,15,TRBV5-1,CASSLAPLSPYEQYF,TGCGCCAGCAGCTTGGCCCCCCTTAGTCCCTACGAGCAGTACTTC
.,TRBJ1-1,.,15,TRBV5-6,CASSLYRSMYTEAFF,TGTGCCAGCAGCTTGTACCGATCGATGTACACTGAAGCTTTCTTT
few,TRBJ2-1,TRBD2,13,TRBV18,CASSPLAGYEQFF,TGTGCCAGCTCACCTCTAGCGGGCTATGAGCAGTTCTTC
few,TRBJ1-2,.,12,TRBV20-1,CSALDLAGGYTF,TGCAGTGCACTCGACTTGGCTGGTGGCTACACCTTC
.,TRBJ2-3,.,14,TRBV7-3,CAISLLGGLDTQYF,TGTGCCATCAGCTTATTAGGGGGATTGGATACGCAGTATTTT
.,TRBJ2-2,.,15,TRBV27,CASSPLGLNTGELFF,TGTGCCAGCAGTCCACTCGGGCTGAACACCGGGGAGCTGTTTTTT
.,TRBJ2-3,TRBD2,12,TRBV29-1,CSVVVAGDTQYF,TGCAGCGTTGTGGTAGCGGGAGATACGCAGTATTTT
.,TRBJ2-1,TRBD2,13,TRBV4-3,CASSQVGGRKQFF,TGCGCCAGCAGCCAAGTCGGCGGGAGGAAGCAGTTCTTC
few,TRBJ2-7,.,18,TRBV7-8,CASSRQPVALLWGYEQYF,TGTGCCAGCAGCCGACAGCCGGTCGCCCTCCTTTGGGGATACGAGCAGTACTTC
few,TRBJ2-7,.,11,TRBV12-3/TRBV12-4,CASSFIYEQYF,TGTGCCAGCAGTTTCATCTACGAGCAGTACTTC
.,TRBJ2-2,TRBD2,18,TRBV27,CASSLWASGRSGTGELFF,TGTGCCAGCAGTTTATGGGCTAGCGGGAGAAGCGGGACCGGGGAGCTGTTTTTT
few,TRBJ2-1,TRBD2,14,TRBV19,CASIGLAGSDEQFF,TGTGCCAGTATTGGTCTAGCGGGATCTGATGAGCAGTTCTTC
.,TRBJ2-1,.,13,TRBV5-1,CASSLEEGIEQFF,TGCGCCAGCAGCTTGGAGGAGGGTATTGAGCAGTTCTTC
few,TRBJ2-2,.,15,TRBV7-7,CASSLTAIGTGELFF,TGTGCTAGCAGCTTAACGGCTATCGGGACCGGGGAGCTGTTTTTT
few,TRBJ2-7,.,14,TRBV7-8,CASSRTEQGGEQYF,TGTGCCAGCAGCCGAACCGAACAGGGAGGAGAGCAGTACTTC
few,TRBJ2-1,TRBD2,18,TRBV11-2,CASSLSGRAPSSYNEQFF,TGTGCCAGCAGCTTAAGTGGGAGGGCCCCTAGCTCCTACAATGAGCAGTTCTTC
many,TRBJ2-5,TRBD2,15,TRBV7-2,CASSNYLAGTETQYF,TGTGCCAGCAGCAACTATCTAGCGGGTACAGAGACCCAGTACTTC
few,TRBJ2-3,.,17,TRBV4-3,CASSQDPSESGEDTQYF,TGCGCCAGCAGCCAAGATCCGAGCGAGAGTGGTGAGGATACGCAGTATTTT
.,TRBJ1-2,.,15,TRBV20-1,CSAALGRRINYGYTF,TGCAGTGCCGCCCTGGGCAGACGGATAAACTATGGCTACACCTTC
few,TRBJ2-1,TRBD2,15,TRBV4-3,CASSQDGPWGGEQFF,TGCGCCAGCAGCCAAGATGGACCCTGGGGGGGAGAGCAGTTCTTC
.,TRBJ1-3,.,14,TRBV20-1,CSAPLSSSGNTIYF,TGCAGTGCTCCTTTGTCGAGCTCTGGAAACACCATATATTTT
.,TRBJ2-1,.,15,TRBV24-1,CATSAVGSEGLEQFF,TGTGCCACCAGTGCCGTAGGTAGCGAGGGACTGGAGCAGTTCTTC
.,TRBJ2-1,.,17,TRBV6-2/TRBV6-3,CASSRGAGGLEVTEQFF,TGTGCCAGCAGTAGGGGAGCTGGGGGACTTGAGGTAACTGAGCAGTTCTTC
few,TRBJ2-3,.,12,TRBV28,CASSPKGDTQYF,TGTGCCAGCAGTCCCAAGGGGGATACGCAGTATTTT
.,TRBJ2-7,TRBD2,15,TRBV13,CASSSPTRGGDEQYF,TGTGCCAGCAGCTCGCCGACCCGCGGGGGAGACGAGCAGTACTTC